This passage covers 30 T cell receptor beta chains from one sample sequenced in a study of cytomegalovirus exposure and HLA in healthy donors. PCR used 60 Vbeta primers and 13 Jbeta primers. Some clones are missing from TCRdb's copy, which holds only in-frame ones; the method was immunoSEQ multiplex PCR. The table includes roughly 120,000 clones, around 10% detected once. The sequencing sample was made of PBMCs. These receptors were taken from a young man in good health and CMV-seronegative.

This clone was detected once. V usage is TRBV4-1 and J usage is TRBJ2-7; D gene uncertain. Trimming shortened V by 4 bases and J by 2 bases, and 15 bases separated the two germline ends. The germline V gene has CDR1 MGHRA and CDR2 YSYEKL. This CDR3 is built from 15 residues. CDR3 DNA sequence: TGCGCCAGCAGCCCCTCTGGAGCGAATCCCTACGAGCAGTACTTC. As protein: CASSPSGANPYEQYF.

The CDR3 sequence is CASSLVQGANGELFF. DNA for the CDR3: TGTGCCAGCAGCTTAGTACAGGGGGCGAACGGGGAGCTGTTTTTT. The rearrangement joins TRBV7-9 to TRBJ2-2; 9 bases fit TRBD1. Trimming cost V 1 base and J 7 bases; bases outside gene matches: 4. Germline V lookup: CDR1 SEHNR, CDR2 FQNEAQ (reference sequence). The CDR3 totals 15 residues.

The rearrangement links TRBV13 to TRBJ2-3; weak D call: TRBD2 (6 bases). The V end lost 2 bases, the J end lost 3 bases, and 15 bases lay between the germline ends. CDR3 length equals 16 residues. Germline-derived CDR1 and CDR2 are PRHDT and FYEKMQ (reference sequence). The CDR3 protein is CASSLSLGRGTDTQYF. The CDR3 bases are TGTGCCAGCAGCTTAAGTCTGGGACGGGGGACAGATACGCAGTATTTT.

As for this clone: At one of its ends the junction is not consistent with the germline gene, which may arise from a read error. The chain is built from TRBV7-7 and TRBJ2-5; tentatively, D is TRBD2 (5 bases). The J call is uncertain, as TRBJ2-7 better fits the DNA end. Germline V gene lookup returns CDR1 SSHAT and CDR2 FNYEAQ (reference sequence). This CDR3 is 13 amino acids long. The CDR3 reads CASSPPGSYEQYF. The CDR3 DNA reads TGTGCTAGCAGCCCACCGGGATCCTACGAGCAGTACTTC.

CDR3 coding DNA: TGTGCCAGCAGCCCCCAGGCGGGAGCCCACACCGGGGAGCTGTTTTTT. Amino acids: CASSPQAGAHTGELFF. This chain links TRBV11-2 with TRBJ2-2; 7 bases match TRBD2. Trimming took 5 bases from V and 3 from J; bases not matched to a gene: 9. CDR1 and CDR2 from the germline V gene are SGHAT and FQNNGV. The CDR3 totals 16 residues. The complete variable domain, with remaining parts taken from reference TRBV11-2 and TRBJ2-2, reads EAGVAQSPRYKIIEKRQSVAFWCNPISGHATLYWYQQILGQGPKLLIQFQNNGVVDDSQLPKDRFSAERLKGVDSTLKIQPAKLEDSAVYLCASSPQAGAHTGELFFGEGSRLTVL.

This clone was counted ten times or more. This rearrangement joins TRBV7-8 to TRBJ2-1, with 16 bases identical to TRBD2. CDR3 length equals 17 residues. Per the germline V gene, CDR1 is SGHVS and CDR2 is FQNEAQ. Unmatched junction bases numbered 3, after V lost 5 bases and J lost 2 bases. The CDR3 protein is CASSPGTSGGAYNEQFF. The CDR3 coding sequence is TGTGCCAGCAGCCCGGGGACTAGCGGGGGGGCCTACAATGAGCAGTTCTTC.

The chain joins TRBV9 to TRBJ1-4; maybe TRBD1 (5 bases). Germline loops: CDR1 SGDLS, CDR2 YYNGEE. This CDR3 has 15 amino acids. V lost 0 bases and J lost 7, with 13 bases in between. As DNA, the CDR3 is TGTGCCAGCAGCGTAGACCCGACAGCGAGTGAAAAACTGTTTTTT. Translation: CASSVDPTASEKLFF.

In this sample, this clone turned up a few times. V is TRBV11-2 and J is TRBJ2-7; perhaps TRBD1 as D (7 bases). This CDR3 contains 13 residues. V was cut by 0 bases and J by 7 bases, with 10 bases left in between. Per the germline V gene, CDR1 is SGHAT and CDR2 is FQNNGV. CDR3 in amino acids: CASSLEPGGEQYF. The CDR3 DNA follows: TGTGCCAGCAGCTTAGAGCCAGGGGGGGAGCAGTACTTC.

J is TRBJ1-1 and V is TRBV9; a weak D match, TRBD1 (5 bases). The V gene's germline CDR1 is SGDLS and CDR2 YYNGEE. V gave up 0 bases and J gave up 3 bases, with 12 bases separating them. This CDR3 is 15 amino acids long. The DNA for the CDR3 is TGTGCCAGCAGCGTAGAAGGGGAAGGTGACACTGAAGCTTTCTTT. It codes for CASSVEGEGDTEAFF.

This clone has only a few counts. CDR3 bases: TGCGCCAGCAGTGAGTCTGGCTTGGGCCCCCACTATGGCTACACCTTC. This sequence encodes CASSESGLGPHYGYTF. The V and J genes are TRBV10-2 and TRBJ1-2; D is unresolved. CDR1 WSHSY and CDR2 SAAADI come from the germline V gene. The CDR3 spans 16 residues. V shed 0 bases and J shed 3 bases, with 14 bases lying between them.

The J gene is TRBJ2-7, the V gene TRBV6-6, with 9 bases that match TRBD1. The V and J ends lost 2 bases and 5 bases, in that order; junction bases with no gene match: 7. The CDR3 is made up of 15 amino acids. Germline-derived CDR1 and CDR2 are MNHNY and SVGAGI (reference sequence). CDR3 protein: CASSYIDRGGNEQYF. Here the CDR3 DNA reads TGTGCCAGCAGTTACATCGACAGGGGGGGAAACGAGCAGTACTTC.

V is TRBV5-4 and J is TRBJ2-5; D remains ambiguous. The length of the CDR3 is 17 residues. V lost 1 base and J lost 0, with 16 bases in between. Germline V CDR1 and CDR2: SGHNT, YYREEE (reference sequence). CDR3: CASSLKITPAYQETQYF. CDR3 sequence (DNA): TGTGCCAGCAGCTTGAAGATAACCCCAGCGTACCAAGAGACCCAGTACTTC. The full variable domain, completed using reference TRBV5-4 and TRBJ2-5, is ETGVTQSPTHLIKTRGQQVTLRCSSQSGHNTVSWYQQALGQGPQFIFQYYREEENGRGNFPPRFSGLQFPNYSSELNVNALELDDSALYLCASSLKITPAYQETQYFGPGTRLLVL.

The rearrangement joins TRBV5-5 to TRBJ1-5; the D gene is possibly TRBD1 (6 bases). The CDR3 is 16 residues long. Per the germline V gene, CDR1 is SGHKS and CDR2 is YYEKEE (reference sequence). Deletions cut 0 bases from V and 6 bases from J, with 16 bases between. The CDR3, as DNA: TGTGCCAGCAGCTTGGCGGGGGGGCGCGGGGGTCAGCCCCAGCATTTT. Protein product: CASSLAGGRGGQPQHF.

This clone was picked up a small number of times. The chain combines TRBV7-2 with TRBJ1-2; tentative D call: TRBD1 (5 bases). The germline V gene encodes CDR1 SGHTA and CDR2 FQGNSA. Trimming stripped 5 bases from V and 4 bases from J, with 14 bases between. The CDR3 covers 14 residues. CDR3 in amino acids: CASSPGFPPYGYTF. Written as DNA, the CDR3 is TGTGCCAGCAGCCCAGGGTTCCCTCCCTATGGCTACACCTTC.

The chain carries TRBV4-2 and TRBJ1-3, with D possibly TRBD1 on 6 matching bases. The CDR3 has 16 amino acids. Trimming cost V 2 bases and J 4 bases, with 15 bases left between them. The germline CDR1 and CDR2 sequences are LGHNA and YNFKEQ. CDR3 sequence: CASSQYPTGMGNTIYF. CDR3 in DNA: TGTGCCAGCAGCCAATACCCTACAGGGATGGGAAACACCATATATTTT.

V is TRBV2 and J is TRBJ2-7, with 9 bases matching TRBD2. The CDR3 extends over 15 amino acids. Germline trimming cut 6 bases from V and 4 bases from J; bases unmatched to any gene: 10. Germline V gives CDR1 SNHLY, CDR2 FYNNEI. The CDR3 protein is CASRQTGTSRYEQYF. The CDR3 DNA sequence: TGTGCCAGCAGACAAACCGGGACTAGCAGATACGAGCAGTACTTC.

The CDR3 protein is CASTWDKSDEQFF. CDR3 DNA: TGTGCCAGCACCTGGGACAAAAGCGATGAGCAGTTCTTC. The V gene is TRBV6-1, the J gene TRBJ2-1; a possible D gene is TRBD1 (6 bases). V was clipped by 7 bases and J by 8 bases, with 15 bases between them. CDR1 and CDR2 (germline): MNHNS, SASEGT. The CDR3 is made up of 13 amino acids.

In this sample, this clone turned up a few times. The rearrangement links TRBV5-1 to TRBJ1-1, with a weak D call TRBD1 (6 bases). Germline V gene data show CDR1 as SGHRS and CDR2 as YFSETQ. The ends were cut back, 2 bases at V and 1 base at J, with 12 bases in the middle. The CDR3 covers 15 residues. The CDR3 DNA follows: TGCGCCAGCAGCTTTTCCCCGGGACAGAACACTGAAGCTTTCTTT. Its translation: CASSFSPGQNTEAFF.

CDR3 sequence reads: CASSLAGRSYEQYF. The CDR3 DNA reads TGTGCCAGCAGCTTAGCGGGGCGCTCCTACGAGCAGTACTTC. The genes are TRBV6-5 and TRBJ2-5; 8 bases fit TRBD2. With the DNA end fitting TRBJ2-7 better, the J assignment may be wrong. CDR3 size: 14 residues. CDR1 MNHEY and CDR2 SVGAGI come from the germline V gene.

This chain joins TRBV15 and TRBJ1-3; unclear D gene. The germline V gene has CDR1 LNHNV and CDR2 YYDKDF (reference sequence). The V gene lost 0 bases and the J gene lost 0 bases, with 9 bases spanning the gap. The CDR3 runs to 16 residues. DNA of the CDR3: TGTGCCACCAGCAGAGAAATCGGGGTCTCTGGAAACACCATATATTTT. Its translation is CATSREIGVSGNTIYF. Together with reference TRBV15 and TRBJ1-3, the CDR3 gives the full variable domain: DAMVIQNPRYQVTQFGKPVTLSCSQTLNHNVMYWYQQKSSQAPKLLFHYYDKDFNNEADTPDNFQSRRPNTSFCFLDIRSPGLGDTAMYLCATSREIGVSGNTIYFGEGSWLTVV.

In this sample, this clone turned up a few times. The chain uses TRBV29-1 and TRBJ2-3; no firm D call. Trimming shortened V by 6 bases and J by 7 bases, and 14 bases separated the two germline ends. Per germline, CDR1 SQVTM and CDR2 ANQGSEA. CDR3 length equals 12 residues. The CDR3 sequence is CSVQSSSNTQYF. The CDR3 bases are TGCAGCGTCCAGTCGTCCTCCAATACGCAGTATTTT.

This rearrangement joins TRBV4-1 to TRBJ2-1, with D perhaps TRBD2 (6 bases). The CDR3 is 13 residues long. Trimming pared 5 bases from V and 7 bases from J, leaving 12 bases between. CDR1 is MGHRA, CDR2 YSYEKL, per germline. DNA of the CDR3: TGCGCCAGCAGCTCGGGAGTTTCAAATGAGCAGTTCTTC. Translated: CASSSGVSNEQFF.

The chain has TRBV7-2 and TRBJ2-5, with D perhaps matching TRBD1 (5 bases). With 3 bases removed from V and 1 base from J, the gap between germline ends came to 12 bases. The CDR3 totals 15 residues. Per the germline V gene, CDR1 is SGHTA and CDR2 is FQGNSA. Written as DNA, the CDR3 is TGTGCCAGCAGCTTGAGTCAGGGTCTCCAAGAGACCCAGTACTTC. It yields the protein CASSLSQGLQETQYF.

This clone was seen at least ten times. The chain uses TRBV6-5 and TRBJ1-1; 7 bases line up with TRBD1. The V and J ends lost 1 base and 1 base, in that order; junction bases with no gene match: 0. Per the germline V gene, CDR1 is MNHEY and CDR2 is SVGAGI. There are 14 residues in the CDR3. Here the CDR3 DNA reads TGTGCCAGCAGTTACTACAGGGGGAACACTGAAGCTTTCTTT. It is translated as CASSYYRGNTEAFF.

This rearrangement joins TRBV5-4 to TRBJ2-3; D is possibly TRBD2 (5 bases). Trimming took off 0 bases at V and 1 base at J, with 9 bases between the two ends. CDR1 and CDR2 from the germline V gene are SGHNT and YYREEE (reference sequence). The CDR3 is 15 amino acids. CDR3 sequence (DNA): TGTGCCAGCAGCTTGGAGTTACTAGGCACAGATACGCAGTATTTT. This sequence encodes CASSLELLGTDTQYF.

The table lists this clone with a few counts. The V call is TRBV5-1, the J call TRBJ1-2; D might be TRBD1 (6 bases). From germline, CDR1 is SGHRS and CDR2 YFSETQ. The V end lost 4 bases, the J end lost 8 bases, and 21 bases lay between the germline ends. The CDR3 consists of 15 residues. Here the CDR3 DNA reads TGCGCCAGCAGCCCTGGAACAGGGATGGGTGTAGGCTACACCTTC. It is translated as CASSPGTGMGVGYTF. Based on the CDR3 plus reference TRBV5-1 and TRBJ1-2, the full variable domain is KAGVTQTPRYLIKTRGQQVTLSCSPISGHRSVSWYQQTPGQGLQFLFEYFSETQRNKGNFPGRFSGRQFSNSRSEMNVSTLELGDSALYLCASSPGTGMGVGYTFGSGTRLTVV.

The chain recombines TRBV11-2 with TRBJ1-2; unclear D gene. The germline V and J ends were trimmed by 1 base and 0 bases, with 6 bases remaining between them. This CDR3 has 14 amino acids. Germline loops: CDR1 SGHAT, CDR2 FQNNGV. The CDR3 DNA reads TGTGCCAGCAGCTTAGGGCATTCTAACTATGGCTACACCTTC. Protein: CASSLGHSNYGYTF.

This clone was seen a handful of times. This chain links TRBV6-5 with TRBJ2-7; D might be TRBD2 (6 bases). Germline CDR1 and CDR2: MNHEY and SVGAGI. This CDR3 spans 14 amino acids. Trimming took off 6 bases at V and 0 bases at J, with 12 bases between the two ends. Here the CDR3 reads CASSLGGFSYEQYF. For the CDR3, the DNA is TGTGCCAGCAGCCTGGGGGGTTTCTCCTACGAGCAGTACTTC.

The chain combines TRBV14 with TRBJ1-1; no definite D call. V lost 4 bases and J 0 bases, leaving 12 bases between the germline ends. Germline loops: CDR1 SGHDN, CDR2 FVKESK. The CDR3 runs to 15 residues. CDR3 nucleotide sequence: TGTGCCAGCAGCCTCGACGGAGGCATGAACACTGAAGCTTTCTTT. Its translation: CASSLDGGMNTEAFF.

The rearrangement links TRBV11-3 to TRBJ2-1; D is uncertain. Per the germline V gene, CDR1 is SGHNT and CDR2 is YENEEA. The V and J ends lost 5 bases and 5 bases respectively, with 4 bases between them. The CDR3 has 11 amino acids. CDR3 DNA sequence: TGTGCCAGCAGCCGGGACAATGAGCAGTTCTTC. Translating it yields CASSRDNEQFF.